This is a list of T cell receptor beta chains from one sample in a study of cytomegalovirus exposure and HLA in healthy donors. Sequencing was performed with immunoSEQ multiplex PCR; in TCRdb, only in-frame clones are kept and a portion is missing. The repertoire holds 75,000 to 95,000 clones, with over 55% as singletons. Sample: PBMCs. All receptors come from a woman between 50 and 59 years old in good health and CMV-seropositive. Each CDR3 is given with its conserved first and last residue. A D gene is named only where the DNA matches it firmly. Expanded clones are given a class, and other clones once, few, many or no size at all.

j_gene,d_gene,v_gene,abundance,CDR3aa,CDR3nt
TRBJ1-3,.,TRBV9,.,CASSSKGERGLSSGNTIYF,TGTGCCAGCAGCTCTAAGGGGGAGAGGGGTCTCAGCTCTGGAAACACCATATATTTT
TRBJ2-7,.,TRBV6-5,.,CASSYSLGHSYEQYF,TGTGCCAGCAGTTACTCCCTGGGACACTCCTACGAGCAGTACTTC
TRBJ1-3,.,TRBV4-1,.,CASSQEWGGPGNTIYF,TGCGCCAGCAGCCAAGAGTGGGGGGGGCCTGGAAACACCATATATTTT
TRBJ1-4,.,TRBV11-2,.,CASSLGGEKLFF,TGTGCCAGCAGCTTAGGAGGTGAAAAACTGTTTTTT
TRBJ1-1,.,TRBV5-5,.,CASRSETERKTEAFF,TGTGCCAGCAGATCCGAGACGGAGAGAAAAACTGAAGCTTTCTTT
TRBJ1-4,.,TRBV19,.,CASSLGISTNEKLFF,TGTGCCAGTAGTCTCGGGATCTCAACTAATGAAAAACTGTTTTTT
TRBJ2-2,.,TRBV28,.,CASTSGQGTGELFF,TGTGCCAGCACCTCAGGCCAGGGGACCGGGGAGCTGTTTTTT
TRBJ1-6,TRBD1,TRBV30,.,CAWSYRDRGNSPLHF,TGTGCCTGGAGTTACCGGGACAGGGGAAATTCACCCCTCCACTTT
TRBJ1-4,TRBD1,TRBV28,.,CASSVTGANEKLFF,TGTGCCAGCAGTGTGACAGGGGCAAATGAAAAACTGTTTTTT
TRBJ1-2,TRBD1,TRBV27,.,CASSPGTGGGYTF,TGTGCCAGCAGCCCCGGGACAGGGGGTGGCTACACCTTC
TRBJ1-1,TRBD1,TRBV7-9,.,CASSSGGSWDTEAFF,TGTGCCAGCAGCTCAGGGGGCTCGTGGGACACTGAAGCTTTCTTT
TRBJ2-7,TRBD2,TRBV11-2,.,CASSPGLAASYEQYF,TGTGCCAGCAGCCCGGGACTAGCGGCCTCCTACGAGCAGTACTTC
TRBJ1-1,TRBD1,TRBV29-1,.,CSVLGQGRSEAFF,TGCAGCGTCCTCGGACAGGGGAGGTCTGAAGCTTTCTTT
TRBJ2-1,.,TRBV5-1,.,CASSLSGTAHNEQFF,TGCGCCAGCAGCTTGAGCGGAACGGCGCACAATGAGCAGTTCTTC
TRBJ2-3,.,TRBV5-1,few,CASSLAQTTGTDTQYF,TGCGCCAGCAGCTTGGCCCAGACTACAGGCACAGATACGCAGTATTTT
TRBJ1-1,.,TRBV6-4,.,CASSPQGGSTEAFF,TGTGCCAGCAGTCCACAGGGTGGGTCCACTGAAGCTTTCTTT
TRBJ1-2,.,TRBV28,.,CASSSPGGGVRGYTF,TGTGCCAGCAGTTCCCCCGGGGGAGGAGTTCGAGGCTACACCTTC
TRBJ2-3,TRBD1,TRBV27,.,CASSLEGQALTDTQYF,TGTGCCAGCAGTTTAGAGGGACAGGCCCTCACAGATACGCAGTATTTT
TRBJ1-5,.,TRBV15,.,CATSRDEKGTNGGQHF,TGTGCCACCAGCAGAGACGAAAAGGGTACCAATGGAGGCCAGCATTTT
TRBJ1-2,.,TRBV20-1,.,CSASNIYGYTF,TGCAGTGCTAGTAATATCTATGGCTACACCTTC
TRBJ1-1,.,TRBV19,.,CASSIAGWDTEAFF,TGTGCCAGTAGTATAGCAGGGTGGGACACTGAAGCTTTCTTT
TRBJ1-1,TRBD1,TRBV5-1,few,CASSLQGANTEAFF,TGCGCCAGCAGCTTACAGGGGGCGAACACTGAAGCTTTCTTT
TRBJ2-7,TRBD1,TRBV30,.,CAWSVKGTELEYF,TGTGCCTGGAGTGTAAAGGGGACAGAGTTGGAGTACTTC
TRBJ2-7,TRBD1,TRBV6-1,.,CASSSVTGISYEQYF,TGTGCCAGCAGTTCCGTGACAGGGATTTCCTACGAGCAGTACTTC
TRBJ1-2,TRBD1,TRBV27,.,CASRTAGTGVNGYTF,TGTGCCAGCAGGACTGCCGGGACAGGGGTTAACGGCTACACCTTC
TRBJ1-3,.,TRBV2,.,CANTGRGSGNTIYF,TGTGCCAACACTGGCAGGGGATCGGGGAACACCATATATTTT
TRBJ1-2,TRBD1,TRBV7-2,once,CASSLGGTGFGYTF,TGTGCCAGCAGCTTAGGGGGGACAGGGTTTGGCTACACCTTC
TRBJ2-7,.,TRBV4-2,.,CASSQAEAYEQYF,TGTGCCAGCAGCCAGGCGGAGGCCTACGAGCAGTACTTC
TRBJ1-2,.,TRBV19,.,CASTPLDSYGYTF,TGTGCCAGTACTCCTCTCGACAGCTATGGCTACACCTTC
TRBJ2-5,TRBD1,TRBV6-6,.,CASSSAGGQETQYF,TGTGCCAGCAGTTCAGCAGGGGGCCAGGAGACCCAGTACTTC
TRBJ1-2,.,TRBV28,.,CASSSTPGGYTF,TGTGCCAGCAGTTCCACTCCGGGTGGCTACACCTTC
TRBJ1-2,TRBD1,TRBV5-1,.,CASSWTGTGYGYTF,TGCGCCAGCAGCTGGACCGGGACAGGGTATGGCTACACCTTC
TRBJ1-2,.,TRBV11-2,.,CASSLPEGIYGYTF,TGTGCCAGCAGCTTACCGGAGGGCATCTATGGCTACACCTTC
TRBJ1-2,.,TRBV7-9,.,CASSLGQVDGYTF,TGTGCCAGCAGCTTAGGACAGGTCGATGGCTACACCTTC
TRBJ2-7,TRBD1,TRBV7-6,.,CASSSRDSSYEQYF,TGTGCCAGCAGCAGCCGGGACAGTTCCTACGAGCAGTACTTC
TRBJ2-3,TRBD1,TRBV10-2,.,CASSAGQGGTDTQYF,TGCGCCAGCAGTGCCGGACAGGGGGGGACAGATACGCAGTATTTT
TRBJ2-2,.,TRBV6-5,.,CASRAGLNTGELFF,TGTGCCAGCAGGGCAGGATTAAACACCGGGGAGCTGTTTTTT
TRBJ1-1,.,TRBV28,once,CASSPGGKAFF,TGTGCCAGCAGTCCGGGGGGGAAAGCTTTCTTT
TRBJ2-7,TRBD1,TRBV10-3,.,CAIQGAREQYF,TGTGCCATTCAGGGGGCGCGAGAGCAGTACTTC
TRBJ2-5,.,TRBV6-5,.,CASSYGERQETQYF,TGTGCCAGCAGTTACGGGGAGCGTCAAGAGACCCAGTACTTC
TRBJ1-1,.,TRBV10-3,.,CAISEKGENTEAFF,TGTGCCATCAGTGAGAAGGGAGAGAACACTGAAGCTTTCTTT
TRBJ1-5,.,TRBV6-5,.,CASSQPQHF,TGTGCCAGCTCGCAGCCCCAGCATTTT
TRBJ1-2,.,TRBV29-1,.,CSVGSQASSGYTF,TGCAGCGTTGGCAGTCAGGCCTCCTCTGGCTACACCTTC
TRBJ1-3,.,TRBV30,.,CAWSRGAYSGNTIYF,TGTGCCTGGAGTCGAGGTGCATACTCTGGAAACACCATATATTTT
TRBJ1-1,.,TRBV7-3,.,CASSLIPGGNTEAFF,TGTGCCAGCAGCTTAATCCCTGGAGGGAACACTGAAGCTTTCTTT
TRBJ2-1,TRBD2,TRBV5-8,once,CASSQTSGGAIIHEQFF,TGTGCCAGCAGCCAGACTAGCGGGGGGGCCATCATCCATGAGCAGTTCTTC